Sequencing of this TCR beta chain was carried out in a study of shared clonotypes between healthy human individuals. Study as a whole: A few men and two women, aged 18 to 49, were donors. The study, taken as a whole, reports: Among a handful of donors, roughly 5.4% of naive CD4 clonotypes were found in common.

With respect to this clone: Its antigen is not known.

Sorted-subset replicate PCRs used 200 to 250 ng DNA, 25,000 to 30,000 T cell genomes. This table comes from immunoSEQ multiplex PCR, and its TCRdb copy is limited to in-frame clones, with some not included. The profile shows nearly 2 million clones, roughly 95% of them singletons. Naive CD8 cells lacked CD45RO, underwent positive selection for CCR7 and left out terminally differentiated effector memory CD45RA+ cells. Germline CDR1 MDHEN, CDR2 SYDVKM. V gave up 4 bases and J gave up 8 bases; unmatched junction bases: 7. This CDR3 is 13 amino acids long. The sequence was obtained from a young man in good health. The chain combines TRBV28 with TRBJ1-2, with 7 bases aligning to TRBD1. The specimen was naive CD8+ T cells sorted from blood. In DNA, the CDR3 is TGTGCCAGCAGTTGGGCGGCAGGGGGGGGCTACACCTTC. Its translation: CASSWAAGGGYTF.